This T cell receptor beta chain was profiled in a study of blood T cell repertoires in COVID-19 (dated by TCRdb to 2018 to 2021). About the full investigation: Samples from collaborators originated in the United States, Italy and Spain and spanned both the acute and convalescent phases of COVID-19. Where available, HLA class I and class II types were obtained from metadata supplied by the sample provider rather than from assay-based typing. The samples were drawn from the first 160 participants of the ongoing ImmuneRACE study and from roughly 1,300 subjects provided by 6 global collaborators. Sample metadata almost always included a de-identified subject ID, COVID-19 status, age in years and sex. The repertoires were made available in a free public database intended to serve as a resource for research on the immune response to SARS-CoV-2. The material from the prospective study consisted of cDNA or gDNA derived from T cells, B-cell-depleted T cells, or PBMCs. Subjects who had been exposed to COVID-19, were actively infected with it, or had recovered from it provided the deeply sampled blood TCRbeta repertoires that made up the dataset. Results the study describes overall, beyond this receptor: How much clinical and demographic metadata was included differed by source and by participant, and the metadata was provided uncurated.

V lost 1 base and J lost 7 bases, and the count of bases not matched to a germline gene is 5. From the germline V gene, CDR1 is SGHRS and CDR2 is YFSETQ. The CDR3 measures 15 amino acids from cysteine to phenylalanine. Of the read, only the CDR3 DNA is kept; its 45 bases are in frame from base 1. One collaborating source in Seattle enrolled patients during active infection and followed them longitudinally through the course of disease. The collaborating institutions used their own protocols to collect whole blood in K2EDTA tubes. Collaborator samples were shipped for TCRbeta analysis as frozen whole blood, isolated PBMCs, or DNA extracted from either sample type. The immunoSEQ Assay, a bias-controlled multiplex PCR, was used to amplify TCRbeta CDR3 regions from genomic DNA. The authors' pipeline ran thus. The number of nucleated cells in each sample was estimated from the amplification of reference gene primers within the assay. To quantify the absolute abundance of each unique TCRbeta CDR3 rearrangement, sequence reads were collapsed and filtered. For each sample, productive Simpson clonality was calculated by taking the square root of Simpson's diversity index across productive rearrangements. Drawn from immuneACCESS, this table holds only the in-frame rearrangements with V and J called that TCRdb kept. Clones are partly lost; checked studies trace under half to an unresolved V gene and leave the rest unexplained. The V and J calls and clone size are taken from that table; D and trimming were inferred from the DNA. The sample table lists around 460,000 clones, around 90% of them with a count of one. The leading ten clones occupy roughly 0.87% of the sample.

Concerning this clone: Its antigen remains unidentified. The input lacks base qualities; no much larger clone sits a single base away.

The clonotype originates from a young man with COVID-19, enrolled during active disease. The specimen sequenced was peripheral blood. The chain employs TRBV5-1 and TRBJ1-6; TRBD1 lines up with 7 middle nucleotides. The encoded CDR3 is CASSLSTGVNSPLHF. The bases are TGCGCCAGCAGCTTGTCCACAGGGGTCAATTCACCCCTCCACTTT.